The clone carrying this TCR beta chain was found once. Source study methods: Quantification of nucleated cells was approximated via reference gene primer amplification. Some clones are missing from TCRdb's copy, which holds only in-frame ones; the method was immunoSEQ multiplex PCR. D and trimming come from the DNA, and the V and J calls and clone size come from that table. Among roughly 410,000 clones listed, more than 70% were seen once. This entry comes from a study of blood T cell repertoires in COVID-19. Across the whole study: The samples span acute and convalescent COVID-19 from the United States, Italy and Spain. Sources were T cells, B-cell-depleted T cells, or PBMCs; the material itself was cDNA or gDNA.

J lost 1 base, V lost 3 bases, and 5 bases had no gene match. From germline, CDR1 is LNHDA and CDR2 SQIVND (reference sequence). This CDR3 contains 16 residues. The origin of this receptor is a man between 35 and 55 years old with acute or convalescent COVID-19. Sequenced material: peripheral blood. J is TRBJ1-5 and V is TRBV19; TRBD1 matches at 8 bases. In nucleotides, the CDR3 is TGTGCCAGTAGTATGCAGGGGGCGAGGAGCAATCAGCCCCAGCATTTT. This encodes CASSMQGARSNQPQHF.